What follows are 7 T cell receptor beta chains derived from one specimen sequenced in a study of blood T cell repertoires in COVID-19. Assay: immunoSEQ multiplex PCR; the TCRdb copy retains only in-frame clones and omits some. Of roughly 300,000 clones listed, 80% to 90% are singletons. Sequencing used PBMCs or T cells enriched from blood (not recorded which). Receptors were obtained from a woman between 40 and 50 years old with acute COVID-19.

This rearrangement joins TRBV6-5 to TRBJ2-1, with TRBD2 identical over 9 bases. The CDR3 consists of 16 residues. Per germline, CDR1 MNHEY and CDR2 SVGAGI. Trimming removed 2 bases from V and 5 bases from J; junction bases left unmatched: 7. The CDR3 DNA is TGTGCCAGCAGTTACCTTGCTAGCGGGGAGCACAATGAGCAGTTCTTC. Amino acid sequence: CASSYLASGEHNEQFF.

The genes are TRBV5-6 and TRBJ2-1; D call uncertain. Trimming removed 3 bases at V and 9 bases at J, with 7 bases between. The CDR3 is made up of 11 amino acids. Germline V lookup: CDR1 SGHDT, CDR2 YYEEEE. CDR3 in amino acids: CASSSESEQFF. CDR3 coding DNA: TGTGCCAGCAGCTCAGAAAGTGAGCAGTTCTTC.

This clone showed up just once. The chain combines TRBV5-4 with TRBJ2-1, with 12 bases matching TRBD2. The J segment lost 2 bases and the V segment lost 4 bases, leaving 10 bases of the junction unmatched. Germline values: CDR1 SGHNT, CDR2 YYREEE (reference sequence). CDR3 length: 18 amino acids. CDR3 coding DNA: TGTGCCAGCAGCCGTCTAGCGGGGGGGGGTGTACCCTACAATGAGCAGTTCTTC. Translation gives CASSRLAGGGVPYNEQFF.

This clone has just one count. The chain has TRBV12-5 and TRBJ1-4; the D gene is possibly TRBD1 (6 bases). Germline CDR1 reads LGHNT; CDR2 reads FRNRAP. Trimming cost V 7 bases and J 7 bases, with 19 bases left between them. The CDR3 consists of 15 residues. The CDR3 bases are TGTGCTAGTGCCCTCCCGGGTAAAGGGGGTGAAAAACTGTTTTTT. Its protein product is CASALPGKGGEKLFF.

This clone was found a few times. The rearrangement links TRBV4-3 to TRBJ1-3; D uncertain. The CDR3 is 15 amino acids. Germline lookup yields CDR1 LGHNA and CDR2 YSLEER. V was trimmed by 5 bases and J by 3 bases, leaving 14 bases between them. The CDR3 loop reads CASSAAAAGGNTIYF. The CDR3 DNA reads TGCGCCAGCAGCGCGGCCGCGGCGGGTGGAAACACCATATATTTT.

The DNA for the CDR3 is TGTGCCACCAGTGGTGTTAGCGGGAGCTTGAACACCGGGGAGCTGTTTTTT. Protein product: CATSGVSGSLNTGELFF. This chain joins TRBV24-1 and TRBJ2-2, with 9 bases lining up with TRBD2. The CDR3 contains 17 residues. Unmatched junction bases numbered 7, after V lost 5 bases and J lost 1 base. CDR1 KGHDR and CDR2 SFDVKD come from the germline V gene.

This rearrangement joins TRBV7-2 to TRBJ1-5; TRBD1 might be the D (5 bases). The CDR3 contains 16 residues. Germline V CDR1 and CDR2: SGHTA, FQGNSA. V was shortened by 1 base and J by 0 bases, with 10 bases between the two germline ends. DNA for the CDR3: TGTGCCAGCAGCTTAGTCGGGGGAGCTAGCAATCAGCCCCAGCATTTT. Encoded protein: CASSLVGGASNQPQHF.